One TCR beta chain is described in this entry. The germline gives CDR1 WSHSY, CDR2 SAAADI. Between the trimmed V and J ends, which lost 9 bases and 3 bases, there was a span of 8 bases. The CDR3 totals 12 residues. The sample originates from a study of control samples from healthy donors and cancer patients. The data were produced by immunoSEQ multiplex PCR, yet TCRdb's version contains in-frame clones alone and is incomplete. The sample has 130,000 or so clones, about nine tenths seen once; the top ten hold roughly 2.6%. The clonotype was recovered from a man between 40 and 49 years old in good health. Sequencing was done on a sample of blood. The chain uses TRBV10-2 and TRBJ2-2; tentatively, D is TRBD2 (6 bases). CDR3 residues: CASGGDTGELFF. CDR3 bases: TGCGCCAGTGGAGGGGACACCGGGGAGCTGTTTTTT.